These 31 T cell receptor beta chains were sequenced from one sample in a study of blood T cell repertoires in COVID-19. The method was immunoSEQ multiplex PCR; TCRdb's version includes in-frame clones alone and lacks a portion of them. Of approximately 31,000 clones in the sample, just over 90% were seen once. Material for sequencing was peripheral blood. These receptors were collected from a man in his fifties or sixties with acute or convalescent COVID-19.

Only one count was recorded for this clone. This chain connects TRBV2 to TRBJ1-1, with 8 bases that match TRBD1. The CDR3 length is 16 residues. V shed 2 bases, J shed 2 bases, and the junction held 7 bases outside the gene matches. CDR1 and CDR2 (germline): SNHLY, FYNNEI. CDR3 sequence (DNA): TGTGCCAGCAGTGAAATTGGACAGGGACTTAACACTGAAGCTTTCTTT. It translates to CASSEIGQGLNTEAFF.

This clone has only one observation. The chain is built from TRBV7-8 and TRBJ1-2; 7 bases are a match to TRBD1. The junction had 13 bases not matched to a gene; V was cut back by 5 bases and J by 4 bases. From germline, CDR1 is SGHVS and CDR2 FQNEAQ. The CDR3 totals 16 residues. The CDR3 here is CASSPRTGDPSYGYTF. Written as DNA, the CDR3 is TGTGCCAGCAGCCCCCGGACAGGTGATCCCTCCTATGGCTACACCTTC.

The chain is built from TRBV10-1 and TRBJ2-1, with D possibly matching TRBD2 (6 bases). Trimming cost V 0 bases and J 0 bases, with 9 bases left between them. The length of the CDR3 is 16 residues. Germline V gene sequence: CDR1 WNHNN, CDR2 SYGVQD (reference sequence). The CDR3: CASSESGRTSYNEQFF. In DNA form, the CDR3 reads TGCGCCAGCAGTGAGTCGGGGAGGACCTCCTACAATGAGCAGTTCTTC.

This clone was counted a few times. CDR3 sequence reads: CASSPQSAEAFF. CDR3 DNA sequence: TGTGCCAGCAGCCCCCAAAGCGCTGAAGCTTTCTTT. V gene TRBV14 combines with J gene TRBJ1-1; D uncertain. Germline CDR1 SGHDN, CDR2 FVKESK. The ends were cut back, 4 bases at V and 6 bases at J, with 9 bases in the middle. The CDR3 spans 12 residues. Full variable domain (rest looked up from reference TRBV14 and TRBJ1-1): EAGVTQFPSHSVIEKGQTVTLRCDPISGHDNLYWYRRVMGKEIKFLLHFVKESKQDESGMPNNRFLAERTGGTYSTLKVQPAELEDSGVYFCASSPQSAEAFFGQGTRLTVV.

The J gene is TRBJ1-2, the V gene TRBV24-1, with 7 positions matching TRBD1. Germline V gene lookup returns CDR1 KGHDR and CDR2 SFDVKD. Trimming took 3 bases from V and 4 from J; bases not matched to a gene: 7. The CDR3 loop spans 15 amino acids. CDR3 DNA sequence: TGTGCCACCAGTGATCCCGGGACAGAGATCTATGGCTACACCTTC. Encoded protein: CATSDPGTEIYGYTF.

The chain uses TRBV18 and TRBJ2-7, with 7 nucleotides matching TRBD2. V shed 2 bases and J 1 base; nucleotides not matched to a gene: 5. The CDR3 spans 15 residues. Germline CDR1 and CDR2: KGHSH and LQKENI. CDR3 loop: CASSPEAGVSYEQYF. Here the CDR3 DNA reads TGTGCCAGCTCACCAGAGGCGGGAGTGTCCTACGAGCAGTACTTC.

V usage is TRBV12-3 or TRBV12-4 and J usage is TRBJ2-3, with 7 positions matching TRBD2. The CDR3 is 11 residues long. The J segment lost 8 bases and the V segment lost 4 bases, leaving 0 bases of the junction unmatched. CDR3 nucleotide sequence: TGTGCCAGCAGTTCGGGGGGTACGCAGTATTTT. Its translation is CASSSGGTQYF.

The chain joins TRBV6-1 to TRBJ2-2, with 12 bases fitting TRBD2. Germline V lookup: CDR1 MNHNS, CDR2 SASEGT. The trim removed 3 bases at V and 4 bases at J, leaving 9 bases unmatched. This CDR3 region has 18 residues. CDR3 sequence (DNA): TGTGCCAGCAGTGACCCTAGCGGGAGGGCCCTTGGCACCGGGGAGCTGTTTTTT. This sequence encodes CASSDPSGRALGTGELFF.

The V call is TRBV9, the J call TRBJ2-1; TRBD2 might be the D (5 bases). Between the trimmed V and J ends, which lost 0 bases and 5 bases, there was a span of 9 bases. CDR3 size: 14 residues. Germline V gene lookup returns CDR1 SGDLS and CDR2 YYNGEE. CDR3 sequence: CASSVGLEDNEQFF. CDR3 DNA: TGTGCCAGCAGCGTAGGGCTGGAGGACAATGAGCAGTTCTTC. Drawing the rest from reference TRBV9 and TRBJ2-1, the complete variable domain is DSGVTQTPKHLITATGQRVTLRCSPRSGDLSVYWYQQSLDQGLQFLIQYYNGEERAKGNILERFSAQQFPDLHSELNLSSLELGDSALYFCASSVGLEDNEQFFGPGTRLTVL.

V gene TRBV6-4 combines with J gene TRBJ2-7; D might be TRBD2 (6 bases). The V and J ends lost 4 bases and 3 bases respectively, with 16 bases between them. Per germline, CDR1 MRHNA and CDR2 SNTAGT. The CDR3 totals 15 residues. The chain's CDR3 is CASSGKDGGSYEQYV. The CDR3 DNA sequence: TGTGCCAGCAGTGGTAAAGACGGAGGGAGCTACGAGCAGTACGTC.

The chain has TRBV3-1 (or the pseudogene TRBV3-2) and TRBJ2-2; D might be TRBD2 (6 bases). The ends were cut back, 3 bases at V and 2 bases at J, with 13 bases in the middle. Per germline, CDR1 LGHDT and CDR2 YNNKEL (reference sequence). The CDR3 covers 16 residues. CDR3 sequence: CASSQTRTLNTGELFF. CDR3 in DNA: TGTGCCAGCAGCCAGACTAGGACTCTAAACACCGGGGAGCTGTTTTTT.

A single count supports this clone. CDR3 in amino acids: CASSPTGGHEQYV. In DNA form, the CDR3 reads TGTGCCAGCAGTCCAACAGGGGGACACGAGCAGTACGTC. The gene calls are TRBV6-5 and TRBJ2-7; TRBD1 matches 8 bases. CDR1 is MNHEY and CDR2 is SVGAGI in the germline V gene. V was clipped by 5 bases and J by 5 bases; unmatched bases: 5. The length of the CDR3 is 13 residues.

This chain uses TRBV29-1 with TRBJ2-1; a weak D match, TRBD2 (6 bases). The germline gives CDR1 SQVTM, CDR2 ANQGSEA. CDR3 length: 11 amino acids. The V gene lost 8 bases and the J gene lost 4 bases, with 9 bases spanning the gap. CDR3 residues: CSIGTYNEQFF. The CDR3, as DNA: TGCAGCATCGGGACTTACAATGAGCAGTTCTTC.

The gene calls are TRBV19 and TRBJ2-2; 9 nucleotides align to TRBD1. Trimming took 3 bases from V and 7 from J; bases not matched to a gene: 6. Germline CDR1 reads LNHDA; CDR2 reads SQIVND (reference sequence). CDR3 length: 15 residues. The CDR3 spells CASSIGTGRGGELFF. In nucleotides, the CDR3 is TGTGCCAGTAGTATCGGGACAGGGCGTGGCGGGGAGCTGTTTTTT.

This chain links TRBV21-1 with TRBJ2-1; the tabulated D call, TRBD2, remains unverified against the DNA. TRBV21-1 represents a pseudogene. The CDR3 consists of 19 residues. Written as DNA, the CDR3 is TGTGCCAGCAGCAAAACGGCCCCAGGACTAGCGCCCCTTTGGAATGAGCAGTTCTTC. Translation gives CASSKTAPGLAPLWNEQFF.

The chain combines TRBV11-3 with TRBJ2-2; D is ambiguous. CDR1 and CDR2 from the germline V gene are SGHNT and YENEEA. This CDR3 contains 15 residues. V lost 5 bases to trimming and J lost 2 bases, with 12 bases between them. The CDR3 DNA reads TGTGCCAGCAGCCCCGGCAGGCTTAACACCGGGGAGCTGTTTTTT. This sequence encodes CASSPGRLNTGELFF.

This clone was counted once. The J gene is TRBJ1-3, the V gene TRBV6-6; no clear D. Per the germline V gene, CDR1 is MNHNY and CDR2 is SVGAGI (reference sequence). This CDR3 spans 14 amino acids. V was clipped by 7 bases and J by 0 bases, with 10 bases between them. The CDR3 region is CASKGGDSGNTIYF. The CDR3 bases are TGTGCCAGCAAGGGCGGGGACTCTGGAAACACCATATATTTT.

The chain employs TRBV4-3 and TRBJ1-4; 10 nucleotides match TRBD1. Germline V gives CDR1 LGHNA, CDR2 YSLEER. Trimming took 4 bases from V and 2 from J; bases not matched to a gene: 7. The CDR3 has 17 amino acids. CDR3 nucleotides: TGCGCCAGCAGCCGAGACAGGGGGCAGTCTACTAATGAAAAACTGTTTTTT. As protein: CASSRDRGQSTNEKLFF.

The chain employs TRBV19 and TRBJ1-5; 11 positions agree with TRBD1. V was clipped by 4 bases and J by 6 bases; unmatched bases: 11. The germline gives CDR1 LNHDA, CDR2 SQIVND (reference sequence). This CDR3 spans 17 amino acids. The CDR3 loop reads CASSSRLGTGGFQPQHF. The CDR3 nucleotides are TGTGCCAGTAGTAGCAGATTGGGGACAGGGGGTTTTCAGCCCCAGCATTTT.

This chain connects TRBV2 to TRBJ2-1; 10 nucleotides match TRBD2. Germline CDR1 and CDR2: SNHLY and FYNNEI. The CDR3 is 15 amino acids. The V segment lost 3 bases and the J segment 7 bases; nucleotides outside the gene matches: 6. CDR3 residues: CASSEVSGRRNEQFF. DNA for the CDR3: TGTGCCAGCAGTGAGGTTAGCGGGAGGAGAAATGAGCAGTTCTTC.

The CDR3 DNA follows: TGTGCTAGTGGCCAACAGCAGGGGCCCGTTCTGGGGTCACCCCTCCACTTT. Its translation is CASGQQQGPVLGSPLHF. The chain recombines TRBV12-5 with TRBJ1-6; D is possibly TRBD1 (6 bases). Germline V gene data show CDR1 as LGHNT and CDR2 as FRNRAP. Trimming took off 6 bases at V and 10 bases at J, with 25 bases between the two ends. CDR3 size: 17 residues.

This clone was counted between two and nine times. The V and J genes are TRBV19 and TRBJ2-7, with D possibly being TRBD2 (5 bases). This CDR3 region has 15 residues. CDR1 is LNHDA and CDR2 is SQIVND in the germline V gene (reference sequence). Trimming removed 4 bases from V and 6 bases from J, with 19 bases in between. The CDR3 DNA reads as TGTGCCAGTAGTAAGGTCCCGGGTCGAGGGATCGAGCAGTACTTC. Translating it yields CASSKVPGRGIEQYF.

CDR3 amino acids: CASSPDGGEGTIYF. CDR3 bases: TGCGCCAGCAGCCCGGACGGCGGGGAGGGCACCATATATTTT. This rearrangement joins TRBV5-1 to TRBJ1-3; D not resolved. Germline V CDR1 and CDR2: SGHRS, YFSETQ. Trimming took off 4 bases at V and 9 bases at J, with 17 bases between the two ends. CDR3 length: 14 amino acids.

This clone was counted a few times. This rearrangement joins TRBV24-1 to TRBJ2-1; tentatively, D is TRBD1 (5 bases). Germline CDR1 and CDR2: KGHDR and SFDVKD. V dropped 3 bases and J dropped 7 bases, with 15 bases sitting between them. This CDR3 has 15 amino acids. CDR3 amino acids: CATSDSRRPGNEQFF. The CDR3 DNA reads as TGTGCCACCAGTGATAGCCGAAGGCCAGGGAATGAGCAGTTCTTC.

The chain recombines TRBV7-8 with TRBJ1-1; no firm D call. V was trimmed by 5 bases and J by 1 base, leaving 5 bases between them. The CDR3 consists of 12 residues. CDR1 SGHVS and CDR2 FQNEAQ come from the germline V gene. The DNA for the CDR3 is TGTGCCAGCAGCCCATGGAACACTGAAGCTTTCTTT. Protein sequence: CASSPWNTEAFF. Together with reference TRBV7-8 and TRBJ1-1, the CDR3 gives the full variable domain: GAGVSQSPRYKVAKRGQDVALRCDPISGHVSLFWYQQALGQGPEFLTYFQNEAQLDKSGLPSDRFFAERPEGSVSTLKIQRTQQEDSAVYLCASSPWNTEAFFGQGTRLTVV.

CDR3 DNA sequence: TGTGCCAGCAGCCAAGTGGGGGGGGCAGGAGGTACTGAAGCTTTCTTT. This codes for CASSQVGGAGGTEAFF. The chain employs TRBV3-1 (or the pseudogene TRBV3-2) and TRBJ1-1, with D tentatively TRBD1 (6 bases). Trimming cost V 1 base and J 5 bases, with 17 bases left between them. The CDR3 runs 16 residues. From germline, CDR1 is LGHDT and CDR2 YNNKEL (reference sequence).

The rearrangement links TRBV24-1 to TRBJ1-4; possible D gene TRBD1, 6 bases. Germline V gives CDR1 KGHDR, CDR2 SFDVKD. The V end lost 3 bases, the J end lost 7 bases, and 14 bases lay between the germline ends. This CDR3 comprises 15 residues. The CDR3 region is CATSDASGAVEKLFF. The CDR3 nucleotides read TGTGCCACCAGTGATGCCTCAGGGGCAGTTGAAAAACTGTTTTTT.

The chain has TRBV29-1 and TRBJ1-2, with D perhaps TRBD1 (5 bases). The V and J ends lost 2 bases and 2 bases respectively, with 6 bases between them. The germline V gene has CDR1 SQVTM and CDR2 ANQGSEA. This CDR3 has 12 residues. The CDR3: CSVESGNYGYTF. Here the CDR3 DNA reads TGCAGCGTTGAATCAGGGAACTATGGCTACACCTTC. Filled out from reference TRBV29-1 and TRBJ1-2, the complete variable domain reads SAVISQKPSRDICQRGTSLTIQCQVDSQVTMMFWYRQQPGQSLTLIATANQGSEATYESGFVIDKFPISRPNLTFSTLTVSNMSPEDSSIYLCSVESGNYGYTFGSGTRLTVV.

The chain recombines TRBV28 with TRBJ1-5, with 9 bases matching TRBD1. J lost 4 bases, V lost 3 bases, and 7 bases had no gene match. Germline V CDR1 and CDR2: MDHEN, SYDVKM. The CDR3 extends over 16 amino acids. The CDR3 is CASSFSTQGANQPQHF. The DNA for the CDR3 is TGTGCCAGCAGTTTTAGCACACAGGGGGCGAATCAGCCCCAGCATTTT.

This chain uses TRBV5-3 with TRBJ1-1; 9 bases are a match to TRBD1. TRBV5-3 is an ORF, with its function uncertain. The trim removed 4 bases at V and 5 bases at J, leaving 9 bases unmatched. The CDR3 runs 15 residues. The CDR3 here is CARSPSDRGWTEAFF. CDR3 coding DNA: TGTGCCAGAAGCCCTTCGGACAGGGGATGGACTGAAGCTTTCTTT.

The V gene is TRBV5-6, the J gene TRBJ2-1, with 7 nucleotides matching TRBD1. The V gene's germline CDR1 is SGHDT and CDR2 YYEEEE. The V and J ends lost 2 bases and 9 bases, in that order; junction bases with no gene match: 5. There are 13 residues in the CDR3. The CDR3 loop reads CASSFRDSGEQFF. The CDR3 DNA follows: TGTGCCAGCAGCTTTCGGGACAGCGGTGAGCAGTTCTTC.